A selection of T cell receptor beta chains follows, all from one sample in a study of shared clonotypes between healthy human individuals. The repertoire was sequenced with immunoSEQ multiplex PCR; TCRdb's copy has only in-frame clones and lacks some. Altogether some 1.4 million clones are present, approximately 96% being singletons, with the ten largest covering approximately 1.2%. Sequencing was done on a sample of naive CD4+ T cells sorted from blood. The receptors stem from a man aged 25 to 40 in good health. CDR3s leave out the opening cysteine and the closing phenylalanine or tryptophan. A D gene is named only where the DNA matches it firmly.

CDR3 length,V gene,J gene,D gene,CDR3 protein
11,TRBV5-5,TRBJ1-1,.,ASSRDPNTEAF
13,TRBV15,TRBJ2-2,TRBD1,ATSVDRAYPGELF
15,TRBV9,TRBJ2-5,TRBD2,ASSVAPSGRAGETQY
12,TRBV6-1,TRBJ2-7,.,ASSEQAREDEQY
15,TRBV18,TRBJ1-1,.,ASSPVKETASNTEAF
14,TRBV2,TRBJ2-1,TRBD2,ASSVSTSGSQLEQF
13,TRBV4-2,TRBJ2-7,.,ASSQEARDAYEQY
11,TRBV28,TRBJ1-1,TRBD1,ASRTPGQGVAF
14,TRBV5-6,TRBJ1-1,TRBD1,ASSFFGQGVGAEAF
13,TRBV5-6,TRBJ2-1,.,ASSLLPLPSYEQF
13,TRBV27,TRBJ2-1,.,ASSFFSSGNNEQF
13,TRBV7-2,TRBJ2-1,TRBD2,ASSLLLAAYNEQF
10,TRBV30,TRBJ2-7,TRBD1,AWRTGGREQY
11,TRBV18,TRBJ2-2,.,ASSPGLVGELF
13,TRBV7-8,TRBJ2-7,.,ASSLEVGHHYEQY
12,TRBV4-3,TRBJ1-5,.,ASSQQTRNQPQH
14,TRBV6-1,TRBJ2-7,.,ASSEAGPWLGSEQY
11,TRBV5-1,TRBJ2-7,.,ASSGGQLYEQY
12,TRBV6-1,TRBJ1-5,.,ASRSPGQYQPQH
12,TRBV19,TRBJ2-7,TRBD1,ASSKTGGRYEQY
13,TRBV5-8,TRBJ2-7,TRBD1,ASSFGTGAPYEQY
12,TRBV5-1,TRBJ2-7,TRBD2,ASSQIRGDYEQY
9,TRBV11-2,TRBJ2-5,.,ASSARETQY
16,TRBV5-6,TRBJ2-1,TRBD2,ASSFVSGGTSGTREQF
13,TRBV4-3,TRBJ2-3,TRBD2,ASSQDAGREVTQY
11,TRBV27,TRBJ2-7,.,ASSRAPASEQY
10,TRBV6-5,TRBJ1-4,.,ASSFPGEKLF
10,TRBV6-1,TRBJ1-5,.,ASSGSNQPQH
12,TRBV28,TRBJ2-3,.,ASTHPYAVDTQY
15,TRBV4-1,TRBJ2-2,TRBD2,ASSQDLTSANTGELF
13,TRBV28,TRBJ2-7,.,ASSLGPRPSDEQY
12,TRBV27,TRBJ2-3,.,ASSPRQFTDTQY
12,TRBV11-3,TRBJ2-1,.,ASSYKHSYNEQF
14,TRBV28,TRBJ1-4,TRBD1,ASRKRSWTGGEKLF
12,TRBV6-1,TRBJ1-3,TRBD1,ASRTPRGGNTIY
12,TRBV28,TRBJ1-5,.,ASRVGPYGQPQH
12,TRBV19,TRBJ1-2,TRBD1,ASSLLPGGSGYT
16,TRBV7-2,TRBJ2-6,.,ASTLYEGGWSGANVLT
14,TRBV7-9,TRBJ2-7,TRBD2,ASSLVLAGDTYEQY
13,TRBV28,TRBJ2-1,TRBD1,ASEALQQGNNEQF
15,TRBV5-1,TRBJ1-1,.,ASSSFWGNKGNTEAF
12,TRBV7-2,TRBJ2-2,.,ASSLVRDTGELF
10,TRBV10-1,TRBJ1-1,.,ASSEVGPAAF